Here is one TCR beta chain with its context. V lost 5 bases to trimming and J lost 3 bases, with 11 bases between them. Germline values: CDR1 SEHNR, CDR2 FQNEAQ (reference sequence). This CDR3 contains 14 residues. Per the authors' pipeline: Amplified reference gene primers provided the basis for estimating nucleated cell counts. Some clones are missing from TCRdb's copy, which holds only in-frame ones; the method was immunoSEQ multiplex PCR. Clonal size and the V and J genes are those of that table, whereas D and trimming came from the DNA. Here the sample spans 23,000 or so clones, roughly 87% being singletons. The sample is drawn from a study of blood T cell repertoires in COVID-19. Study-wide context: Spain, Italy and the United States supplied samples that represented acute and convalescent COVID-19. In each case, the material was cDNA or gDNA derived from T cells, B-cell-depleted T cells, or PBMCs.

Sequenced: peripheral blood. J is TRBJ2-1 and V is TRBV7-9; possible D gene TRBD1, 5 bases. This clonotype was obtained from a middle-aged man with active COVID-19. The CDR3 DNA reads as TGTGCCAGCAGCAAGACAGATAACTACAATGAGCAGTTCTTC. It codes for CASSKTDNYNEQFF. Together with reference TRBV7-9 and TRBJ2-1, the CDR3 gives the full variable domain: DTGVSQNPRHKITKRGQNVTFRCDPISEHNRLYWYRQTLGQGPEFLTYFQNEAQLEKSRLLSDRFSAERPKGSFSTLEIQRTEQGDSAMYLCASSKTDNYNEQFFGPGTRLTVL.